The clone carrying this T cell receptor (beta chain) showed up just a few times. Its antigen remains unknown. V was shortened by 6 bases and J by 3 bases, with 15 bases between the two germline ends. CDR1 DFQATT and CDR2 SNEGSKA come from the germline V gene (reference sequence). This CDR3 contains 14 residues. As part of library construction, unique molecular identifiers were attached to individual cDNA molecules. TCRdb passed the 5' RACE reads through MiXCR, listing each CDR3 protein once. The table lists about 71,000 distinct CDR3 sequences, 12% of them singletons. This specimen comes from a study of early T cells in non-severe SARS-CoV-2 infection. For the study at large: Chains were unpaired, as sequencing was done on bulk RNA from unsorted whole blood.

Study findings and constraints: Matching with VDJdb favored anti-spike CD8 responses (missing private and CD4 specificities).

This TCR was sampled from an adult who was a healthcare worker with PCR-confirmed SARS-CoV-2 infection or an uninfected control (not recorded which). Source: whole blood, taken at baseline. This chain uses TRBV20-1 with TRBJ2-1, with D possibly being TRBD2 (6 bases). CDR3 sequence: CSAVGLADYNEQFF. For the CDR3, the DNA is TGCAGTGCAGTCGGTTTAGCGGACTACAATGAGCAGTTCTTC.